Below, 10 T cell receptor beta chains from the same sample are listed, as sequenced in a study of cytomegalovirus exposure and HLA in healthy donors. With 60 Vbeta and 13 Jbeta primers, the PCR was carried out. Assay used: immunoSEQ multiplex PCR; TCRdb lists only in-frame clones, some missing. The sample has 210,000 or so clones; more than 60% are singletons. Sequencing was done on a sample of PBMCs. These receptors came from a woman between 55 and 75 years old in good health and CMV-seropositive.

This chain uses TRBV7-9 with TRBJ2-5; TRBD1 matches at 12 bases. Germline CDR1 and CDR2: SEHNR and FQNEAQ (reference sequence). Trimming at V came to 4 bases and at J to 6 bases, leaving 15 bases not matched to a gene. The length of the CDR3 is 18 residues. CDR3 sequence: CASSSQGTGGAESKTQYF. The CDR3, as DNA: TGTGCCAGCAGCTCCCAGGGGACAGGGGGCGCGGAGAGCAAGACCCAGTACTTC.

The J gene is TRBJ2-7, the V gene TRBV28, with TRBD1 as a possible D gene (6 bases). Trimming cost V 10 bases and J 1 base, with 17 bases left between them. The CDR3 runs 14 residues. Germline loops: CDR1 MDHEN, CDR2 SYDVKM. The CDR3 DNA follows: TGTGCCAACGTACGTGACAGGCCGTCCTACGAGCAGTACTTC. Protein product: CANVRDRPSYEQYF.

The V call is TRBV30, the J call TRBJ2-5; possible D gene TRBD2, 6 bases. Trimming removed 4 bases from V and 0 bases from J, with 12 bases in between. Per the germline V gene, CDR1 is GTSNPN and CDR2 is SVGIG (reference sequence). This CDR3 region has 14 residues. CDR3 nucleotide sequence: TGTGCCTGGAACCGGGACTTAAACCAAGAGACCCAGTACTTC. It is translated as CAWNRDLNQETQYF.

This clone was observed a few times. The gene calls are TRBV19 and TRBJ1-1; 8 nucleotides line up with TRBD1. Germline V gives CDR1 LNHDA, CDR2 SQIVND (reference sequence). The V gene end was trimmed by 9 bases and the J gene end by 0 bases; junction bases not matched to a gene: 12. The CDR3 length is 16 residues. The CDR3 reads CARTPTRTGMNTEAFF. CDR3 nucleotides: TGTGCCAGAACTCCCACCAGGACAGGGATGAACACTGAAGCTTTCTTT. The complete variable domain, with remaining parts taken from reference TRBV19 and TRBJ1-1, reads DGGITQSPKYLFRKEGQNVTLSCEQNLNHDAMYWYRQDPGQGLRLIYYSQIVNDFQKGDIAEGYSVSREKKESFPLTVTSAQKNPTAFYLCARTPTRTGMNTEAFFGQGTRLTVV.

J is TRBJ1-2 and V is TRBV6-1; perhaps TRBD1 as D (6 bases). This CDR3 contains 14 residues. The ends were cut back, 4 bases at V and 5 bases at J, with 14 bases in the middle. The V gene's germline CDR1 is MNHNS and CDR2 SASEGT. CDR3 sequence (DNA): TGTGCCAGCAGTGGGTCCGGGGGGCCATATGGCTACACCTTC. Translated: CASSGSGGPYGYTF.

This chain links TRBV10-3 with TRBJ2-1; 10 nucleotides agree with TRBD2. Trimming cost V 7 bases and J 2 bases; bases outside gene matches: 8. The CDR3 is made up of 16 amino acids. Per germline, CDR1 ENHRY and CDR2 SYGVKD. Written as DNA, the CDR3 is TGTGCCATCACCGCGGGGAGCGGGGGGGCCTACAATGAGCAGTTCTTC. This codes for CAITAGSGGAYNEQFF.

J is TRBJ2-3 and V is TRBV7-6, with TRBD1 as a possible D gene (6 bases). In germline, CDR1 is SGHVS, CDR2 FNYEAQ. Trimming cost V 4 bases and J 5 bases, with 7 bases left between them. This CDR3 is built from 12 residues. CDR3 in amino acids: CASSSGVDTQYF. DNA for the CDR3: TGTGCCAGCAGCTCAGGGGTAGATACGCAGTATTTT.

As to this clone: This CDR3 is also generated by other DNA sequences in the sample. The chain has TRBV5-6 and TRBJ2-1; 8 bases are shared with TRBD1. Trimming removed 2 bases from V and 4 bases from J; junction bases left unmatched: 5. Germline CDR1 SGHDT, CDR2 YYEEEE. The CDR3 sequence is 15 residues long. CDR3 nucleotides: TGTGCCAGCAGCTTACCGGGACAGGCATACAATGAGCAGTTCTTC. Translating it yields CASSLPGQAYNEQFF.

CDR3 amino acids: CASSDRGLAKNIQYF. Written as DNA, the CDR3 is TGTGCCAGCTCGGACAGGGGGCTAGCCAAAAACATTCAGTACTTC. J is TRBJ2-4 and V is TRBV19, with 11 bases lining up with TRBD1. The CDR3 contains 15 residues. Unmatched junction bases numbered 4, after V lost 9 bases and J lost 0 bases. CDR1 is LNHDA, CDR2 SQIVND, per germline (reference sequence).

V gene TRBV7-2 combines with J gene TRBJ1-1, with 7 bases identical to TRBD1. The CDR3 runs 13 residues. After removal of 4 bases from V and 5 bases from J, the junction contained 4 bases not matched to a gene. The germline V gene encodes CDR1 SGHTA and CDR2 FQGNSA. The CDR3 bases are TGTGCCAGCAGCTCACCAGGGGGAACTGAAGCTTTCTTT. Translation: CASSSPGGTEAFF.